The 32 T cell receptor beta chains below were found in one sample sequenced in a study of cytomegalovirus exposure and HLA in healthy donors. The PCR was carried out with 60 Vbeta primers and 13 Jbeta primers. Sequencing used immunoSEQ multiplex PCR; TCRdb keeps in-frame clones, though not all of them. The sample contains some 52,000 clones, more than 65% of which appear only once. The sequenced sample was PBMCs. All receptors derive from a woman between 45 and 65 years old in good health and CMV-seronegative.

As for this clone: The junction shows a germline mismatch at one end, possibly a read error. The sample contains more than one DNA sequence encoding this CDR3. The chain combines TRBV2 with TRBJ1-5; D unclear. CDR3 size: 12 residues. CDR1 is SNHLY and CDR2 is FYNNEI in the germline V gene. The CDR3 DNA follows: TGTGCGAGCAGAACCGACGGAGGGCCCCAGCATTTT. Protein: CASRTDGGPQHF.

Only one count was recorded for this clone. The CDR3, as DNA: TGTGCCAGCAGTACTAGCGGGAGTTCAGATACGCAGTATTTT. Protein product: CASSTSGSSDTQYF. The chain carries TRBV7-6 and TRBJ2-3, with TRBD2 identical over 11 bases. Germline loops: CDR1 SGHVS, CDR2 FNYEAQ. The CDR3 sequence is 14 residues long. V was clipped by 6 bases and J by 4 bases; unmatched bases: 3. The variable domain in full, completed from reference TRBV7-6 and TRBJ2-3, reads GAGVSQSPRYKVTKRGQDVALRCDPISGHVSLYWYRQALGQGPEFLTYFNYEAQQDKSGLPNDRFSAERPEGSISTLTIQRTEQRDSAMYRCASSTSGSSDTQYFGPGTRLTVL.

The chain is built from TRBV30 and TRBJ2-2; 11 bases map to TRBD1. The CDR3 totals 15 residues. The ends lost 2 bases at V and 5 bases at J; junction bases unmatched: 4. Germline CDR1 is GTSNPN and CDR2 is SVGIG (reference sequence). The CDR3 nucleotides read TGTGCCTGGAGTAGGGGACAGGGGGTAACCGGGGAGCTGTTTTTT. Its protein is CAWSRGQGVTGELFF.

The V and J genes are TRBV6-1 and TRBJ1-5; D is undetermined. This CDR3 spans 17 amino acids. The germline gives CDR1 MNHNS, CDR2 SASEGT. V was pared by 2 bases and J by 0 bases, with 14 bases between. CDR3 bases: TGTGCCAGCAGTGAACCCCCGGAGGGATATAGCAATCAGCCCCAGCATTTT. Translated: CASSEPPEGYSNQPQHF.

The rearrangement joins TRBV2 to TRBJ2-7; 7 nucleotides match TRBD2. Germline values: CDR1 SNHLY, CDR2 FYNNEI. The CDR3 has 12 residues. After removal of 5 bases from V and 11 bases from J, the junction contained 9 bases not matched to a gene. In nucleotides, the CDR3 is TGTGCCAGCAGTCTAGGCAGGGAGGGCAAGTACTTC. It specifies CASSLGREGKYF. The complete variable domain, with remaining parts taken from reference TRBV2 and TRBJ2-7, reads EPEVTQTPSHQVTQMGQEVILRCVPISNHLYFYWYRQILGQKVEFLVSFYNNEISEKSEIFDDQFSVERPDGSNFTLKIRSTKLEDSAMYFCASSLGREGKYFGPGTRLTVT.

V gene TRBV28 combines with J gene TRBJ2-7; no reliable D call. CDR3 size: 12 residues. V lost 5 bases to trimming and J lost 4 bases, with 9 bases between them. From germline, CDR1 is MDHEN and CDR2 SYDVKM. The CDR3 nucleotides read TGTGCCAGCAGTCCCCCTTATTACGAGCAGTACTTC. This encodes CASSPPYYEQYF.

This chain uses TRBV6-1 with TRBJ2-3, with 14 bases lining up with TRBD2. The V and J ends lost 10 bases and 2 bases, in that order; junction bases with no gene match: 5. Germline values: CDR1 MNHNS, CDR2 SASEGT. CDR3 length equals 15 residues. This CDR3 is CATQTSGGVTDTQYF. CDR3 nucleotide sequence: TGTGCCACCCAGACTAGCGGGGGGGTCACAGATACGCAGTATTTT.

This clone has more than one count but fewer than ten. The chain links TRBV2 to TRBJ2-7; 7 positions match TRBD2. This CDR3 has 15 residues. Losses at the gene ends were 2 bases for V and 3 bases for J; bases not matched to a gene: 7. CDR1 and CDR2 from the germline V gene are SNHLY and FYNNEI. The CDR3 DNA follows: TGTGCCAGCAGTGAATTTACTAGCGACATCTACGAGCAGTACTTC. As protein: CASSEFTSDIYEQYF.

V is TRBV30 and J is TRBJ1-2; D unresolved. Germline loops: CDR1 GTSNPN, CDR2 SVGIG (reference sequence). The CDR3 totals 14 residues. V shed 4 bases and J shed 5 bases, with 17 bases lying between them. CDR3 protein: CAWISSMGDYGYTF. Written as DNA, the CDR3 is TGTGCCTGGATCTCCTCAATGGGAGATTATGGCTACACCTTC.

This clone was recorded a few times. The chain combines TRBV5-1 with TRBJ1-4; 8 positions match TRBD1. Trimming cost V 4 bases and J 4 bases; bases outside gene matches: 6. Germline V gives CDR1 SGHRS, CDR2 YFSETQ. This CDR3 comprises 15 residues. DNA for the CDR3: TGCGCCAGCAGCCCGGAGGGACAGGTTAATGAAAAACTGTTTTTT. It codes for CASSPEGQVNEKLFF.

V and J are TRBV7-9 and TRBJ2-3; D gene ambiguous. Per germline, CDR1 SEHNR and CDR2 FQNEAQ (reference sequence). The CDR3 extends over 12 amino acids. V dropped 5 bases and J dropped 5 bases, with 8 bases sitting between them. This CDR3 is CASSPYQDTQYF. In DNA form, the CDR3 reads TGTGCCAGCAGCCCCTATCAAGATACGCAGTATTTT.

This clone turned up a few times. V usage is TRBV7-9 and J usage is TRBJ2-5; the D gene is possibly TRBD2 (6 bases). With 5 bases removed from V and 4 bases from J, the gap between germline ends came to 29 bases. Germline V gene lookup returns CDR1 SEHNR and CDR2 FQNEAQ (reference sequence). The CDR3 loop spans 19 amino acids. The CDR3: CASSAWMERWRDGGETQYF. The CDR3 bases are TGTGCCAGCAGCGCCTGGATGGAGAGGTGGCGGGACGGAGGAGAGACCCAGTACTTC.

This clone turned up a few times. This chain links TRBV6-5 with TRBJ1-2; no clear D. Trimming left V 5 bases short and J 6 bases short, with 10 bases between. The CDR3 has 12 residues. Germline V gene data show CDR1 as MNHEY and CDR2 as SVGAGI. CDR3 sequence: CASSNWQNGYTF. The DNA of the CDR3 is TGTGCCAGCAGTAACTGGCAGAATGGCTACACCTTC.

V is TRBV6-5 and J is TRBJ2-1; D unresolved. This CDR3 region has 12 residues. Trimming shortened V by 5 bases and J by 14 bases, and 16 bases separated the two germline ends. Germline V gene sequence: CDR1 MNHEY, CDR2 SVGAGI. CDR3 region: CASSTGLQRKFF. The CDR3 DNA is TGTGCCAGCAGTACCGGTCTTCAACGAAAGTTCTTC.

The rearrangement uses TRBV7-9 and TRBJ2-5; the D gene is possibly TRBD1 (6 bases). The CDR3 is made up of 14 amino acids. CDR1 is SEHNR, CDR2 FQNEAQ, per germline (reference sequence). V shed 0 bases and J shed 5 bases, with 10 bases lying between them. CDR3 residues: CASSLAGTIETQYF. In nucleotides, the CDR3 is TGTGCCAGCAGCTTAGCTGGGACAATCGAGACCCAGTACTTC.

CDR3 protein: CALGGRAGGLYF. In DNA, the CDR3 is TGTGCCCTAGGAGGCCGGGCAGGGGGCCTGTACTTC. This chain links TRBV2 with TRBJ2-7; 8 positions match TRBD1. Germline lookup yields CDR1 SNHLY and CDR2 FYNNEI. V trimming: 11 bases; J trimming: 12 bases; junction bases outside the gene matches: 15. The CDR3 spans 12 residues.

V is TRBV19 and J is TRBJ2-3, with D maybe TRBD2 (5 bases). Germline V lookup: CDR1 LNHDA, CDR2 SQIVND (reference sequence). The CDR3 is made up of 13 amino acids. Trimming removed 5 bases from V and 3 bases from J, with 9 bases in between. CDR3 amino acids: CASSPRGTDTQYF. The CDR3 DNA reads as TGTGCCAGTAGTCCCCGAGGGACAGATACGCAGTATTTT.

V gene TRBV28 combines with J gene TRBJ1-1, with D tentatively TRBD1 (6 bases). CDR3 length equals 16 residues. V was trimmed by 5 bases and J by 0 bases, leaving 16 bases between them. CDR1 is MDHEN, CDR2 SYDVKM, per germline. For the CDR3, the DNA is TGTGCCAGCAGTCCCCCCCTGGGGGCCATGAACACTGAAGCTTTCTTT. Encoded protein: CASSPPLGAMNTEAFF.

This clone has a handful of counts. V is TRBV18 and J is TRBJ1-5; possibly TRBD1 for D (5 bases). CDR1 is KGHSH and CDR2 is LQKENI in the germline V gene. V lost 0 bases to trimming and J lost 4 bases, with 13 bases between them. The CDR3 runs 16 residues. CDR3 sequence (DNA): TGTGCCAGCTCACCACCACTTGGGAAGGGGAATCAGCCCCAGCATTTT. This sequence encodes CASSPPLGKGNQPQHF.

As for this clone: Other DNA sequences of this sample code for an identical CDR3. This sequence joins TRBV18 and TRBJ1-3, with D possibly TRBD1 on 5 matching bases. Germline CDR1 is KGHSH and CDR2 is LQKENI. The CDR3 extends over 16 amino acids. Trimming removed 2 bases at V and 0 bases at J, with 11 bases between. As DNA, the CDR3 is TGTGCCAGCTCACCATATGACAGCTCCTCTGGAAACACCATATATTTT. This sequence encodes CASSPYDSSSGNTIYF. The entire variable domain, with the rest obtained from reference TRBV18 and TRBJ1-3, is as follows: NAGVMQNPRHLVRRRGQEARLRCSPMKGHSHVYWYRQLPEEGLKFMVYLQKENIIDESGMPKERFSAEFPKEGPSILRIQQVVRGDSAAYFCASSPYDSSSGNTIYFGEGSWLTVV.

CDR3 sequence (DNA): TGTGCCAGCAGTGAAGCGGGGACTAACACAGATACGCAGTATTTT. Encoded protein: CASSEAGTNTDTQYF. The chain couples TRBV2 to TRBJ2-3; 7 bases map to TRBD2. V gave up 0 bases and J gave up 2 bases; unmatched junction bases: 2. Germline V gene data show CDR1 as SNHLY and CDR2 as FYNNEI. This CDR3 is 15 amino acids long.

V is TRBV4-1 and J is TRBJ2-1; unclear D gene. Deletions cut 0 bases from V and 3 bases from J, with 12 bases between. The CDR3 is 16 amino acids. CDR1 and CDR2 (germline): MGHRA, YSYEKL. The chain's CDR3 is CASSQDGQVSYNEQFF. DNA for the CDR3: TGCGCCAGCAGCCAAGATGGGCAAGTAAGCTACAATGAGCAGTTCTTC.

This clone appeared a single time. The V gene is TRBV6-5, the J gene TRBJ2-7; 7 bases agree with TRBD1. Germline V lookup: CDR1 MNHEY, CDR2 SVGAGI. The CDR3 spans 16 residues. Losses at the gene ends were 0 bases for V and 0 bases for J; bases not matched to a gene: 5. In nucleotides, the CDR3 is TGTGCCAGCAGTTACTCGAAGGACAGGAGCTCCTACGAGCAGTACTTC. As protein: CASSYSKDRSSYEQYF.

The chain employs TRBV23-1 and TRBJ2-7, with 7 bases lining up with TRBD2. TRBV23-1 has ORF status, its function being uncertain. The V gene end was trimmed by 6 bases and the J gene end by 2 bases; junction bases not matched to a gene: 4. CDR3 length: 13 amino acids. The CDR3 sequence is CASSPGGTYEQYF. The CDR3 DNA sequence: TGCGCCAGCAGCCCGGGGGGTACCTACGAGCAGTACTTC.

The genes are TRBV7-3 and TRBJ1-1; D unresolved. Trimming shortened V by 9 bases and J by 4 bases, and 15 bases separated the two germline ends. This CDR3 contains 13 residues. The germline V gene has CDR1 SGHTA and CDR2 FQGTGA. The CDR3 sequence is CARKAGLGTEAFF. The DNA for the CDR3 is TGTGCCAGGAAAGCAGGACTTGGCACTGAAGCTTTCTTT.

The rearrangement links TRBV28 to TRBJ1-3; D uncertain. The CDR3 is made up of 15 amino acids. Germline CDR1 is MDHEN and CDR2 is SYDVKM. V was clipped by 1 base and J by 0 bases, with 7 bases between them. The CDR3 DNA reads as TGTGCCAGCAGTTTATTCGGTTTCTCTGGAAACACCATATATTTT. Protein product: CASSLFGFSGNTIYF.

The J gene is TRBJ2-3, the V gene TRBV11-3, with TRBD2 matching 10 bases. With V trimmed by 4 bases and J by 4 bases, 5 bases remained unmatched. The CDR3 loop spans 15 amino acids. Germline CDR1 and CDR2: SGHNT and YENEEA. CDR3 residues: CASSSTSGVPDTQYF. For the CDR3, the DNA is TGTGCCAGCAGCTCCACTAGCGGGGTTCCAGATACGCAGTATTTT.

V gene TRBV2 combines with J gene TRBJ2-1; D is possibly TRBD2 (5 bases). This CDR3 comprises 13 residues. Germline CDR1 SNHLY, CDR2 FYNNEI. Trimming took 3 bases from V and 9 from J, leaving 12 bases between them. The CDR3 protein is CASSDPGRGEQFF. For the CDR3, the DNA is TGTGCCAGCAGTGATCCGGGGAGAGGTGAGCAGTTCTTC.

The chain links TRBV29-1 to TRBJ2-3; 9 nucleotides agree with TRBD1. This CDR3 has 14 amino acids. Per the germline V gene, CDR1 is SQVTM and CDR2 is ANQGSEA. The junction had 6 bases not matched to a gene; V was cut back by 6 bases and J by 2 bases. CDR3 nucleotides: TGCAGCGTGGCCGGGACAGGGAACACAGATACGCAGTATTTT. Translation: CSVAGTGNTDTQYF.

This rearrangement joins TRBV6-1 to TRBJ2-7, with 7 bases identical to TRBD1. The CDR3 runs 14 residues. V lost 3 bases to trimming and J lost 6 bases; unmatched junction nucleotides: 8. Germline V gene lookup returns CDR1 MNHNS and CDR2 SASEGT. The CDR3 DNA reads TGTGCCAGCAGTGACTGGGACAGCGGTGCCGAGCAGTACTTC. Its protein is CASSDWDSGAEQYF.

V is TRBV9 and J is TRBJ2-4; 7 nucleotides line up with TRBD2. Germline CDR1 SGDLS, CDR2 YYNGEE. Trimming removed 4 bases from V and 7 bases from J; junction bases left unmatched: 8. CDR3 length: 14 amino acids. The CDR3 coding sequence is TGTGCCAGCAGCAGGGGAGGGACCGGGAACATTCAGTACTTC. Translation gives CASSRGGTGNIQYF.

CDR3 in amino acids: CASSLAITNTEAFF. DNA for the CDR3: TGTGCCAGCAGCTTAGCTATTACCAACACTGAAGCTTTCTTT. This rearrangement joins TRBV11-2 to TRBJ1-1, with unresolved D. The CDR3 runs 14 residues. Germline V gene data show CDR1 as SGHAT and CDR2 as FQNNGV. V gave up 1 base and J gave up 2 bases, with 8 bases separating them.